These 13 T cell receptor beta chains were all obtained from the same sample, sequenced in a study of radiation and T cells in renal cell carcinoma. Indicated treatment: 15 Gy SBRT to primary tumor, nephrectomy 4 weeks later. The table came from immunoSEQ multiplex PCR; TCRdb's copy has only in-frame clones and leaves some out. The sample includes almost 9,500 clones, roughly 65% of them seen just once. The sequences come from tumor tissue, collected from a patient whose treatment included radiotherapy and nephrectomy. All receptors derive from a woman aged 50 to 60 with renal cell carcinoma.

The chain couples TRBV19 to TRBJ1-3; possible D gene TRBD1, 6 bases. V was cut by 10 bases and J by 0 bases, with 22 bases left in between. Germline CDR1 and CDR2: LNHDA and SQIVND (reference sequence). The CDR3 contains 17 residues. The DNA of the CDR3 is TGTGCCACGAATGGGAACCCAGGGACAAGCTCTGGAAACACCATATATTTT. It specifies CATNGNPGTSSGNTIYF.

This rearrangement joins TRBV6-1 to TRBJ1-3, with D perhaps matching TRBD1 (5 bases). This CDR3 has 15 residues. V lost 0 bases, J lost 7 bases, and 13 bases lay in between. Germline CDR1 is MNHNS and CDR2 is SASEGT. The CDR3 bases are TGTGCCAGCAGTGAAGCAGGAGGGGTTGGGAACACCATATATTTT. It yields the protein CASSEAGGVGNTIYF.

The chain combines TRBV7-6 with TRBJ1-2, with TRBD1 matching over 7 bases. The J segment lost 7 bases and the V segment lost 2 bases, leaving 4 bases of the junction unmatched. Looked up from germline, CDR1 is SGHVS and CDR2 is FNYEAQ. The CDR3 sequence is 13 residues long. The CDR3 protein is CASSLRRDSGYTF. The CDR3 DNA reads TGTGCCAGCAGCTTACGCAGGGACAGTGGCTACACCTTC.

CDR3 nucleotide sequence: TGTGCCAGCAGTGAAGCATTAGCGTTGAATGAGCAGTTCTTC. Its translation is CASSEALALNEQFF. The chain combines TRBV6-1 with TRBJ2-1, with D maybe TRBD2 (5 bases). From germline, CDR1 is MNHNS and CDR2 SASEGT. V gave up 0 bases and J gave up 7 bases, with 10 bases separating them. The CDR3 extends over 14 amino acids.

J is TRBJ2-6 and V is TRBV5-1, with D tentatively TRBD1 or TRBD2 (6 bases each). The CDR3 runs 17 residues. Trimming took off 3 bases at V and 1 base at J, with 14 bases between the two ends. CDR1 is SGHRS and CDR2 is YFSETQ in the germline V gene. The CDR3 here is CASSWGVGQSGANVLTF. The DNA for the CDR3 is TGCGCCAGCAGCTGGGGGGTCGGACAGTCTGGGGCCAACGTCCTGACTTTC.

V is TRBV7-2 and J is TRBJ2-7; 9 bases align to TRBD1. The CDR3 spans 15 residues. Germline trimming cut 5 bases from V and 4 bases from J; bases unmatched to any gene: 9. The V gene's germline CDR1 is SGHTA and CDR2 FQGNSA. The CDR3 protein is CASSEGQGASYEQYF. The CDR3 DNA follows: TGTGCCAGCAGCGAGGGACAGGGAGCGAGTTACGAGCAGTACTTC. The full variable domain, completed using reference TRBV7-2 and TRBJ2-7, is GAGVSQSPSNKVTEKGKDVELRCDPISGHTALYWYRQSLGQGLEFLIYFQGNSAPDKSGLPSDRFSAERTGGSVSTLTIQRTQQEDSAVYLCASSEGQGASYEQYFGPGTRLTVT.

The chain couples TRBV6-1 to TRBJ1-2; 8 bases match TRBD1. Trimming at V came to 5 bases and at J to 2 bases, leaving 7 bases not matched to a gene. The CDR3 loop spans 15 amino acids. The germline CDR1 and CDR2 sequences are MNHNS and SASEGT. The CDR3 reads CASSPQTGANYGYTF. CDR3 nucleotides: TGTGCCAGCAGTCCTCAGACAGGGGCCAACTATGGCTACACCTTC.

The chain carries TRBV5-4 and TRBJ1-6, with D unresolved. In germline, CDR1 is SGHNT, CDR2 YYREEE (reference sequence). This CDR3 has 14 amino acids. V lost 0 bases and J 7 bases, leaving 8 bases between the germline ends. The CDR3 protein is CASSLGQGNSPLHF. The CDR3 nucleotides read TGTGCCAGCAGCTTGGGACAAGGGAATTCACCCCTCCACTTT.

The chain combines TRBV28 with TRBJ1-2; D not certain. The CDR3 length is 14 residues. With 10 bases removed from V and 5 bases from J, the gap between germline ends came to 20 bases. The germline CDR1 and CDR2 sequences are MDHEN and SYDVKM. The CDR3 bases are TGTGCCACCTTTGGCTCCTCTTCTTCGTATGGCTACACCTTC. It is translated as CATFGSSSSYGYTF.

The chain recombines TRBV13 with TRBJ1-2, with 9 bases that match TRBD1. After removal of 6 bases from V and 5 bases from J, the junction contained 7 bases not matched to a gene. CDR1 PRHDT and CDR2 FYEKMQ come from the germline V gene (reference sequence). The CDR3 totals 14 residues. The CDR3 here is CASSLGTGKYGYTF. Here the CDR3 DNA reads TGTGCCAGCAGTCTAGGGACAGGGAAGTATGGCTACACCTTC.

Only a few counts were recorded for this clone. The chain couples TRBV19 to TRBJ2-7; a weak D match, TRBD2 (5 bases). From germline, CDR1 is LNHDA and CDR2 SQIVND (reference sequence). Trimming removed 3 bases at V and 5 bases at J, with 8 bases between. The CDR3 contains 12 residues. The CDR3 DNA follows: TGTGCCAGTAGTATTTCGGGGAACGAGCAGTACTTC. This codes for CASSISGNEQYF.

The rearrangement uses TRBV7-2 and TRBJ2-1; 7 nucleotides agree with TRBD2. J lost 5 bases, V lost 7 bases, and 11 bases had no gene match. Germline values: CDR1 SGHTA, CDR2 FQGNSA. The CDR3 consists of 15 residues. CDR3 in amino acids: CASNPSGGTHNEQFF. The CDR3, as DNA: TGTGCCAGCAACCCTTCGGGGGGAACGCACAATGAGCAGTTCTTC.

The genes are TRBV11-3 and TRBJ2-1; 9 positions agree with TRBD2. V lost 5 bases and J lost 4; bases outside the gene matches: 6. The germline V gene has CDR1 SGHNT and CDR2 YENEEA. The CDR3 is 15 amino acids. Here the CDR3 DNA reads TGTGCCAGCAGCCTACTTAGCGGGGGTTACAATGAGCAGTTCTTC. Translation: CASSLLSGGYNEQFF.